The 20 T cell receptor beta chains given below trace back to one sample, sequenced in a study of Graves' ophthalmopathy and Graves' hyperthyroidism. Amplified TCR beta CDR3 regions were obtained using RNA transcripts as template. HTBI-primed RT-PCR formed the first round, and a multiplex PCR formed the second. Using its own MiXCR run on the multiplex PCR reads, TCRdb lists one record per CDR3 protein. In the table there are about 500,000 distinct CDR3 sequences, 14% of which are singletons. The sample consisted of blood. The source of these receptors is a woman in her twenties or thirties with Graves' ophthalmopathy.

This clonotype showed up many times. DNA of the CDR3: TGTGCCAGCACGTGGGAGACCCAGTACTTC. As protein: CASTWETQYF. This sequence joins TRBV6-1 and TRBJ2-5; D uncertain. Trimming removed 7 bases from V and 5 bases from J, with 5 bases in between. The CDR3 totals 10 residues. Germline CDR1 and CDR2: MNHNS and SASEGT.

This chain joins TRBV7-2 and TRBJ2-2, with 7 bases identical to TRBD1. V shed 2 bases and J 3 bases; nucleotides not matched to a gene: 3. CDR3 length: 15 amino acids. Germline V gene data show CDR1 as SGHTA and CDR2 as FQGNSA. The CDR3 DNA reads TGTGCCAGCAGCTTAAAGGGGGCGCACACCGGGGAGCTGTTTTTT. Translated: CASSLKGAHTGELFF.

This clonotype was picked up many times. This chain joins TRBV6-5 and TRBJ1-2, with D perhaps TRBD1 (5 bases). V was trimmed by 0 bases and J by 0 bases, leaving 14 bases between them. Germline V lookup: CDR1 MNHEY, CDR2 SVGAGI. The CDR3 spans 17 residues. The CDR3 DNA reads as TGTGCCAGCAGTTACTCGATGGACACCGCTTCTAACTATGGCTACACCTTC. Protein product: CASSYSMDTASNYGYTF.

There are many counts of this clonotype. In nucleotides, the CDR3 is TGTGCCAGCAGCTCACTAGCTGTAAGCTCCTACGAGCAGTACTTC. This gives the protein CASSSLAVSSYEQYF. This sequence joins TRBV27 and TRBJ2-7; D might be TRBD2 (6 bases). The CDR3 contains 15 residues. Germline V lookup: CDR1 MNHEY, CDR2 SMNVEV (reference sequence). Trimming removed 6 bases at V and 0 bases at J, with 15 bases between.

Many counts were recorded for this clonotype. The CDR3 DNA sequence: TGTGCCAGTAGTATGAGCTCGAACACTGAAGCTTTCTTT. The encoded protein is CASSMSSNTEAFF. The chain couples TRBV19 to TRBJ1-1; no clear D gene. The germline V gene has CDR1 LNHDA and CDR2 SQIVND (reference sequence). The ends were cut back, 3 bases at V and 1 base at J, with 6 bases in the middle. The CDR3 totals 13 residues.

The rearrangement uses TRBV28 and TRBJ1-2; D may be TRBD1 (5 bases). The CDR3 has 13 residues. The V end lost 8 bases, the J end lost 8 bases, and 18 bases lay between the germline ends. The germline CDR1 and CDR2 sequences are MDHEN and SYDVKM. CDR3 sequence: CASLNLPGRGYTF. CDR3 DNA sequence: TGTGCCAGCCTAAACTTACCAGGGCGGGGCTACACCTTC.

This clonotype was seen ten or more times. The rearrangement uses TRBV27 and TRBJ1-1; 7 nucleotides line up with TRBD1. V lost 2 bases, J lost 4 bases, and 7 bases stayed unmatched. CDR1 is MNHEY and CDR2 is SMNVEV in the germline V gene (reference sequence). The CDR3 consists of 15 residues. The DNA of the CDR3 is TGTGCCAGCAGTTTAGGGAGGGGGCGATTCACTGAAGCTTTCTTT. Encoded protein: CASSLGRGRFTEAFF.

This clonotype turned up a few times. The chain couples TRBV14 to TRBJ1-1; D is uncertain. The CDR3 consists of 16 residues. The V and J ends lost 2 bases and 0 bases respectively, with 13 bases between them. Germline V gene data show CDR1 as SGHDN and CDR2 as FVKESK. The CDR3 here is CASSQPSELLNTEAFF. The DNA of the CDR3 is TGTGCCAGCAGCCAACCCTCGGAACTCCTGAACACTGAAGCTTTCTTT.

This clonotype was detected many times. The chain recombines TRBV20-1 with TRBJ2-2, with TRBD1 as a possible D gene (6 bases). Looked up from germline, CDR1 is DFQATT and CDR2 is SNEGSKA (reference sequence). CDR3 size: 14 residues. The V gene lost 0 bases and the J gene lost 6 bases, with 11 bases spanning the gap. CDR3 coding DNA: TGCAGTGCTAGAGACAGGGGTTCGGCCGGGGAGCTGTTTTTT. Its protein is CSARDRGSAGELFF.

This clonotype was seen many times. This chain connects TRBV4-1 to TRBJ1-1; perhaps TRBD1 as D (5 bases). CDR1 and CDR2 (germline): MGHRA, YSYEKL. V lost 1 base to trimming and J lost 6 bases, with 9 bases between them. The CDR3 contains 13 residues. The CDR3 here is CASSQGDSPEAFF. The DNA of the CDR3 is TGCGCCAGCAGCCAAGGCGACAGCCCTGAAGCTTTCTTT.

This clonotype was picked up many times. The J gene is TRBJ1-1, the V gene TRBV25-1; D is uncertain. V lost 6 bases to trimming and J lost 7 bases, with 12 bases between them. The CDR3 runs to 12 residues. CDR1 is MGHDK and CDR2 is SYGVNS in the germline V gene. CDR3 DNA sequence: TGTGCCAGCAGGAGGTGGACCAGTGAAGCTTTCTTT. Amino acid sequence: CASRRWTSEAFF.

This clonotype appeared many times. CDR3 nucleotides: TGTGCCAGCAGTTACAACAGGTTGGACCAAGAGACCCAGTACTTC. Translated: CASSYNRLDQETQYF. The rearrangement links TRBV6-2 or TRBV6-3 to TRBJ2-5; D might be TRBD1 (5 bases). With 2 bases removed from V and 0 bases from J, the gap between germline ends came to 10 bases. The CDR3 consists of 15 residues. CDR1 and CDR2 (germline): MNHEY, SVGEGT.

The chain joins TRBV12-3 or TRBV12-4 to TRBJ1-1; TRBD1 agrees at 8 bases. The CDR3 is 14 amino acids. V shed 5 bases and J 6 bases; nucleotides not matched to a gene: 8. CDR3 nucleotides: TGTGCCAGCAGTCCCAGACAGGGGATATCTGAAGCTTTCTTT. Protein sequence: CASSPRQGISEAFF.

This clonotype was counted between two and nine times. Mismatch with germline at one junction end may stem from a read error. The chain uses TRBV7-7 and TRBJ2-2; 15 positions match TRBD2. There are 18 residues in the CDR3. CDR1 SSHAT and CDR2 FNYEAQ come from the germline V gene (reference sequence). As DNA, the CDR3 is TGTGCTAGCACCCCGCGGACTAGCGGGAGGGCTTTGCCCGGGGAGCTGTTTTTT. Amino acid sequence: CASTPRTSGRALPGELFF.

This clonotype was recorded at least ten times. This chain uses TRBV12-3 or TRBV12-4 with TRBJ2-5, with D maybe TRBD2 (5 bases). V gave up 2 bases and J gave up 2 bases, with 18 bases separating them. This CDR3 is 17 amino acids long. CDR3 sequence reads: CASSLSRMISAQETQYF. In nucleotides, the CDR3 is TGTGCCAGCAGTTTATCAAGGATGATTAGCGCACAAGAGACCCAGTACTTC.

This clonotype has a count of ten or more. An end of the junction does not agree with germline; a read error may underlie this. This chain uses TRBV7-9 with TRBJ2-7; D perhaps matches TRBD2 (6 bases). Germline-derived CDR1 and CDR2 are SEHNR and FQNEAQ (reference sequence). The CDR3 is 15 amino acids. CDR3 nucleotide sequence: TGTGCCAGCAGCTTAGTTCGGGACTCCTCCCACGAGCAGTACTTC. This codes for CASSLVRDSSHEQYF.

This clonotype showed up many times. The CDR3 reads CASGLEEDNYGYTF. CDR3 sequence (DNA): TGTGCTAGTGGTTTGGAGGAGGATAACTATGGCTACACCTTC. The chain carries TRBV12-5 and TRBJ1-2; D is ambiguous. V was cut by 1 base and J by 1 base, with 7 bases left in between. Germline lookup yields CDR1 LGHNT and CDR2 FRNRAP. This CDR3 contains 14 residues.

V and J are TRBV19 and TRBJ2-2; 7 bases are shared with TRBD1. The germline V gene encodes CDR1 LNHDA and CDR2 SQIVND (reference sequence). The CDR3 is made up of 18 amino acids. V lost 3 bases to trimming and J lost 0 bases; unmatched junction nucleotides: 10. CDR3 in amino acids: CASSIQTGLRANTGELFF. The CDR3 region has the DNA TGTGCCAGTAGTATCCAGACAGGGCTCAGGGCGAACACCGGGGAGCTGTTTTTT.

This clonotype has a count of ten or more. The chain is built from TRBV20-1 and TRBJ2-7, with a tentative D call TRBD2 (6 bases). Germline lookup yields CDR1 DFQATT and CDR2 SNEGSKA (reference sequence). CDR3 size: 15 residues. Trimming took 0 bases from V and 4 from J, leaving 16 bases between them. This CDR3 reads CSAREGGQPWYEQYF. In DNA form, the CDR3 reads TGCAGTGCTAGAGAGGGGGGTCAGCCATGGTACGAGCAGTACTTC.

Regarding this clonotype: At one end the junction does not follow the germline gene, possibly because of a read error. The chain has TRBV24-1 and TRBJ2-4, with no clear D. CDR1 is KGHDR, CDR2 SFDVKD, per germline. There are 14 residues in the CDR3. The CDR3 sequence: CATSDSTAKNNQYF. Written as DNA, the CDR3 is TGTGCCACCAGTGATTCCACTGCCAAAAACAATCAGTACTTC.